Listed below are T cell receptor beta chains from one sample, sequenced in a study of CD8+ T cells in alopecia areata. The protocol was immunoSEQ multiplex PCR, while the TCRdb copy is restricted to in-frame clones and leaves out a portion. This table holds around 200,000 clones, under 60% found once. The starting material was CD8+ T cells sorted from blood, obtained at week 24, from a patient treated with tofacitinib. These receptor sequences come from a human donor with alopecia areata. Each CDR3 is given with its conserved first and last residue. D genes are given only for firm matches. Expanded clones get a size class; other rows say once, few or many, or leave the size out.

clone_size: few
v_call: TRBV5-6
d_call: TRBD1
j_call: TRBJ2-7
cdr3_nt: TGTGCCAGCAGCACTGTAGGACAGGGGGACTACGAGCAGTACTTC
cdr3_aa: CASSTVGQGDYEQYF

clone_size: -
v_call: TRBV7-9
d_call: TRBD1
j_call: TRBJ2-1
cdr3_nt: TGTGCCAGCAGCACAATGCCGGGACAGGGGGCGTTTGAGCAGTTCTTC
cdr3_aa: CASSTMPGQGAFEQFF

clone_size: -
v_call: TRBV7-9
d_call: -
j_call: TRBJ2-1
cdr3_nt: TGTGCCAGCAGCACACTTTTAAACAATGAGCAGTTCTTC
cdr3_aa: CASSTLLNNEQFF

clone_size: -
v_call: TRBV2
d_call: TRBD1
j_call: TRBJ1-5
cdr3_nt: TGTGCCAGCAGGGGACAGGCCGGCAATCAGCCCCAGCATTTT
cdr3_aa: CASRGQAGNQPQHF

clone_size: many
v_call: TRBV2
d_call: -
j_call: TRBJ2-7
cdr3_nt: TGTGCCAGCGGGCAGGGAGGGGGTTCCTACGAGCAGTACTTC
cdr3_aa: CASGQGGGSYEQYF

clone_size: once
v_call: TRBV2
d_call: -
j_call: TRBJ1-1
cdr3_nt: TGTGCCAGGATTACCAGAGGGGTTGAAGCTTTCTTT
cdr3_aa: CARITRGVEAFF

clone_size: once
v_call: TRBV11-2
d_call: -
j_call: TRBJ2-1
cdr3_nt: TGTGCCAGCAGCTTAGGAGTGTACAATGAGCAGTTCTTC
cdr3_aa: CASSLGVYNEQFF

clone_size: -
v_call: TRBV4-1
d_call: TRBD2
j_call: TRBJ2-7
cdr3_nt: TGCGCCAGCAGCCAAGATCCCACTAGCGGGGGTTCCTACGAGCAGTACTTC
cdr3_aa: CASSQDPTSGGSYEQYF

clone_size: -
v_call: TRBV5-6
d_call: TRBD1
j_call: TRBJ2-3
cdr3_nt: TGTGCCAGCACCTTAGGACAGGGGCGGGCAGATACGCAGTATTTT
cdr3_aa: CASTLGQGRADTQYF

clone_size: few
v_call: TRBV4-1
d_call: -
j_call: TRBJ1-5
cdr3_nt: TGCGCCAGCAGCCAAGTTATGTGGGCGGAGAACCCCAATCAGCCCCAGCATTTT
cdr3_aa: CASSQVMWAENPNQPQHF

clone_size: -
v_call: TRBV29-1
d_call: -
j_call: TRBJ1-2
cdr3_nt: TGCAGCGTTGAAGAGAGGGCTAACTATGGCTACACCTTC
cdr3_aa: CSVEERANYGYTF

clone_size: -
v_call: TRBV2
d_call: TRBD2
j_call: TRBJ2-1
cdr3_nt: TGTGCCAGCACGGGGCGGGGGGCAGCCCACAATGAGCAGTTCTTC
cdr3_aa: CASTGRGAAHNEQFF

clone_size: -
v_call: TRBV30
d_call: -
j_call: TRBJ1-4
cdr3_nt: TGTGCCTGGAGGCTAGCCGGCAGAGGTCGGCAGAATGAAAAACTGTTTTTT
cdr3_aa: CAWRLAGRGRQNEKLFF

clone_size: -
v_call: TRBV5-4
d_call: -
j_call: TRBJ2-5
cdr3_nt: TGTGCCAGCAGCTTGGCGACGAGGACGCAAGAGACCCAGTACTTC
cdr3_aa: CASSLATRTQETQYF